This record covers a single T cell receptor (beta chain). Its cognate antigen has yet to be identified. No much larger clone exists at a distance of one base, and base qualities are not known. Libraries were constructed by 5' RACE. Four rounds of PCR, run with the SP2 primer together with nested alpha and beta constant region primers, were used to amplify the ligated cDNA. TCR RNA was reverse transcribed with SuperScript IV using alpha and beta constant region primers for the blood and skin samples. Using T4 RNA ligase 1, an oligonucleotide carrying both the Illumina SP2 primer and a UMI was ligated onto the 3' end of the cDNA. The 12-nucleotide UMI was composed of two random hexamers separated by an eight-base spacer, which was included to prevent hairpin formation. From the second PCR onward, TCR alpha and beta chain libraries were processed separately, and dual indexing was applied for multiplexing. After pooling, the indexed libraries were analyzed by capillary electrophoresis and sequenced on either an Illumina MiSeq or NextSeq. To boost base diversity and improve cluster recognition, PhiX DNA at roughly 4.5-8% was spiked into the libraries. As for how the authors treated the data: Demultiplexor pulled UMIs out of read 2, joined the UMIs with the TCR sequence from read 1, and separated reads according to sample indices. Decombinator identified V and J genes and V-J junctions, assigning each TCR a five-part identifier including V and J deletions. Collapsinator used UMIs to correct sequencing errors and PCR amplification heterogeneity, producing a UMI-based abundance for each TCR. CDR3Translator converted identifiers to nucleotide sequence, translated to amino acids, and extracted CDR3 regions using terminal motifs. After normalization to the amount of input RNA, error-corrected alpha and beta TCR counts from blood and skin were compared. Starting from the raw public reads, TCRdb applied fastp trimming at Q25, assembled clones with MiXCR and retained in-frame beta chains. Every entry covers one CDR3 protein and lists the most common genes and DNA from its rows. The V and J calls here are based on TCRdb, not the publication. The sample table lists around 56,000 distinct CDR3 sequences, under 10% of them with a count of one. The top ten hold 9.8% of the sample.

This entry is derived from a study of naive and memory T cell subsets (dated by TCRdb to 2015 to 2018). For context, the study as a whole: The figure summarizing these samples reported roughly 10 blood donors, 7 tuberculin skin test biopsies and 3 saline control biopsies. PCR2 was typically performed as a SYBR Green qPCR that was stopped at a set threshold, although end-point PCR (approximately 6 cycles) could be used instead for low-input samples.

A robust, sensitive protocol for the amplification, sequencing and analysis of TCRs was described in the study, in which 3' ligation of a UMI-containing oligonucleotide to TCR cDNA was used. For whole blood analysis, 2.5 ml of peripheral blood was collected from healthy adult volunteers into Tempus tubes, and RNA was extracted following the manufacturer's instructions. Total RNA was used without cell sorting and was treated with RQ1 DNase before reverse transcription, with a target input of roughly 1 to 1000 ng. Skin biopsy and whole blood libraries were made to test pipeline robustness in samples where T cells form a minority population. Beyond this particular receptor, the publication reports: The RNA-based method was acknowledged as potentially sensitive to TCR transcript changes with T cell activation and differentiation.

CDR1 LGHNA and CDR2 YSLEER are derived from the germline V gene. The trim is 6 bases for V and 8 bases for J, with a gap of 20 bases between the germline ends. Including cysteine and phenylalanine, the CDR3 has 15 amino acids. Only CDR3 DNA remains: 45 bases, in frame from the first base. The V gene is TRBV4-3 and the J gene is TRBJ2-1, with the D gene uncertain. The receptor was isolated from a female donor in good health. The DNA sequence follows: TGCGCCAGCAGTCTCCAACCAGAGTTAGAGTATGAGCAGTTCTTC. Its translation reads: CASSLQPELEYEQFF.